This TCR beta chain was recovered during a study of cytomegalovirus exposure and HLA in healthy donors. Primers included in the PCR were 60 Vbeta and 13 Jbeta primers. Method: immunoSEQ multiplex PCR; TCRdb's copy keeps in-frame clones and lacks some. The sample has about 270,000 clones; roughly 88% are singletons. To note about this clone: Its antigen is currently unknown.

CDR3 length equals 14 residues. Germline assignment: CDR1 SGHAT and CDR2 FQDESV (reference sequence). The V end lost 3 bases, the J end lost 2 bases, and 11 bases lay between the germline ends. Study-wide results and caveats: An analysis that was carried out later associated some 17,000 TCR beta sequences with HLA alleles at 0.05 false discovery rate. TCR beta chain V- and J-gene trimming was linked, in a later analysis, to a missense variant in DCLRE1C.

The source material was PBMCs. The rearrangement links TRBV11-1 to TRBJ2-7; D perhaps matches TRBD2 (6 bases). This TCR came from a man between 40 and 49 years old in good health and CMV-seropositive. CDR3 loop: CASSFLRGAYEQYF. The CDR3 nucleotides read TGTGCCAGCAGCTTCTTGCGGGGTGCCTACGAGCAGTACTTC. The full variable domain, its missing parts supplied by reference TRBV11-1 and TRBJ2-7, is EAEVAQSPRYKITEKSQAVAFWCDPISGHATLYWYRQILGQGPELLVQFQDESVVDDSQLPKDRFSAERLKGVDSTLKIQPAELGDSAMYLCASSFLRGAYEQYFGPGTRLTVT.